The following is a T cell receptor beta chain sequence with its context. Its antigen is not identified. CDR3 size: 17 residues. Trimming cost V 1 base and J 0 bases, with 10 bases left between them. The germline CDR1 and CDR2 sequences are LNHDA and SQIVND (reference sequence). This entry comes from a study of T cell responses to AZD1222 COVID-19 vaccine. Generated by immunoSEQ multiplex PCR, the TCRdb table keeps only in-frame clones and is missing some. The table has 130,000 to 150,000 clones, around nine tenths seen once. Study-level results: Only a handful of AZD1222 recipients, roughly six in all, had baseline seropositivity.

The sequenced sample was peripheral blood, obtained on day 0 of AZD1222 vaccination. This clonotype was obtained from an adult in good health. This chain connects TRBV19 to TRBJ2-6; the D gene is possibly TRBD2 (7 bases). CDR3 bases: TGTGCCAGTAGTATAGCGGGGGGCCACTCTGGGGCCAACGTCCTGACTTTC. It encodes CASSIAGGHSGANVLTF. The whole variable domain, remainder taken from reference TRBV19 and TRBJ2-6, is DGGITQSPKYLFRKEGQNVTLSCEQNLNHDAMYWYRQDPGQGLRLIYYSQIVNDFQKGDIAEGYSVSREKKESFPLTVTSAQKNPTAFYLCASSIAGGHSGANVLTFGAGSRLTVL.